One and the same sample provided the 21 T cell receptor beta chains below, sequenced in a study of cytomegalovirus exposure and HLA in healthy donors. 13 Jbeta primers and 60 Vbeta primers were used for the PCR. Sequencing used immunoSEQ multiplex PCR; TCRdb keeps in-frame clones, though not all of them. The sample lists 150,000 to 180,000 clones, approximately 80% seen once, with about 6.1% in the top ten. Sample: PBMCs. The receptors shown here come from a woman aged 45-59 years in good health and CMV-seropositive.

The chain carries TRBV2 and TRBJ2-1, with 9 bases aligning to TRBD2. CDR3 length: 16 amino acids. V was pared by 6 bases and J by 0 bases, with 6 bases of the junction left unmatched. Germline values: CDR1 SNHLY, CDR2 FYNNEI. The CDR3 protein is CASRGAGGYSYNEQFF. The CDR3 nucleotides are TGTGCCAGCAGAGGAGCGGGGGGATACTCCTACAATGAGCAGTTCTTC.

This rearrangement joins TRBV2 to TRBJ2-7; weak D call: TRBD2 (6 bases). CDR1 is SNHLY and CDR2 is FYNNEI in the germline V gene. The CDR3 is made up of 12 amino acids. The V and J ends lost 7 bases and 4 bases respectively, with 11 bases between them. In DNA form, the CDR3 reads TGTGCCAGCAAGGAGGGTGGATACGAGCAGTACTTC. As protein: CASKEGGYEQYF.

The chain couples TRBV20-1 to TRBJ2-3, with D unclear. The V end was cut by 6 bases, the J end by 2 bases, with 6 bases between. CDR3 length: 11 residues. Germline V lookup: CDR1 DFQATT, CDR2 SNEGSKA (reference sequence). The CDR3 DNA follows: TGCAGTGCCGAGATCACAGATACGCAGTATTTT. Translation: CSAEITDTQYF.

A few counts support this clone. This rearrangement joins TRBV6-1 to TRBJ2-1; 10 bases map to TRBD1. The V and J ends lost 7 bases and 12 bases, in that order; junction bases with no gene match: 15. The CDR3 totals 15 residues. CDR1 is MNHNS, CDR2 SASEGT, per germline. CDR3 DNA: TGTGCCAGCATCCAAACGGACAGGGGGTCTAGTAGGCAGTTCTTC. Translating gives CASIQTDRGSSRQFF.

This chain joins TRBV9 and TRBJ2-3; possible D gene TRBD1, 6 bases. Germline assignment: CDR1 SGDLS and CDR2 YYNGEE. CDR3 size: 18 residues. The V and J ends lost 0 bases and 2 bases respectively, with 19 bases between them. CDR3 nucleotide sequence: TGTGCCAGCAGCGTAGGCATCTCTGGACAGCGTCTCACAGATACGCAGTATTTT. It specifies CASSVGISGQRLTDTQYF.

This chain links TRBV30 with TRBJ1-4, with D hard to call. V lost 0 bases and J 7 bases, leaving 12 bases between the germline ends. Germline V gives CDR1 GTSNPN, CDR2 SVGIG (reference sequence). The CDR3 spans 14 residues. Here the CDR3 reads CAWSVREIGEKLFF. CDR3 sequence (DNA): TGTGCCTGGAGTGTACGGGAGATCGGTGAAAAACTGTTTTTT.

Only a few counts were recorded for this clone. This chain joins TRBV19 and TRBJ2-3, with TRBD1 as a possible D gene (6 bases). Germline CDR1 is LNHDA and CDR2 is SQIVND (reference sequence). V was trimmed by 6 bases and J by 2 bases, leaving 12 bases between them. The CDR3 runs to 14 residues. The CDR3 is CASRGTLFTDTQYF. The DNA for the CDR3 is TGTGCCAGTAGGGGGACACTCTTCACAGATACGCAGTATTTT.

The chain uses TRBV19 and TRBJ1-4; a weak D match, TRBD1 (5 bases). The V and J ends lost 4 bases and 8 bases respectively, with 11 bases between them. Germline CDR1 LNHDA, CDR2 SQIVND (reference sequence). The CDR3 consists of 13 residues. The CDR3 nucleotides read TGTGCCAGTAGTACAGGGTTCGGGGAAAAACTGTTTTTT. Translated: CASSTGFGEKLFF.

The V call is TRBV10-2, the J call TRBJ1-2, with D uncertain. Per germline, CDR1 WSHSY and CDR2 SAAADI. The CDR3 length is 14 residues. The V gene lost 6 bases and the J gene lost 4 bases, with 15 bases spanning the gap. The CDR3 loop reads CASSVDGRSYGYTF. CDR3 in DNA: TGCGCCAGCAGCGTGGATGGGCGCAGCTATGGCTACACCTTC.

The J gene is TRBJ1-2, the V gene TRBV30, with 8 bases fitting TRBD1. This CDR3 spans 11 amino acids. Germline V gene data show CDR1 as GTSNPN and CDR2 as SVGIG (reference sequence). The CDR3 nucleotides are TGTGCGACGGACAGGGCTGATGGCTACACCTTC. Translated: CATDRADGYTF.

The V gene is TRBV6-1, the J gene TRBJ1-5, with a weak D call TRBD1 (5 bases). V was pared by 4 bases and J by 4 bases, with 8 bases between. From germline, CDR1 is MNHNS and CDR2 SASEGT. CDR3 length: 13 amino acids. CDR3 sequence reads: CASSVQENQPQHF. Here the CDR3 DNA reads TGTGCCAGCAGTGTACAGGAGAATCAGCCCCAGCATTTT.

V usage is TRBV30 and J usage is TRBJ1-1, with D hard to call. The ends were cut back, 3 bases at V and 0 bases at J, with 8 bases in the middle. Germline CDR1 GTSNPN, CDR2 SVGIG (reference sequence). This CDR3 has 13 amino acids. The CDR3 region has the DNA TGTGCCTGGAGCGGGGTTGTGAACACTGAAGCTTTCTTT. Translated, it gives CAWSGVVNTEAFF. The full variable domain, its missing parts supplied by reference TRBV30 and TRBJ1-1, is SQTIHQWPATLVQPVGSPLSLECTVEGTSNPNLYWYRQAAGRGLQLLFYSVGIGQISSEVPQNLSASRPQDRQFILSSKKLLLSDSGFYLCAWSGVVNTEAFFGQGTRLTVV.

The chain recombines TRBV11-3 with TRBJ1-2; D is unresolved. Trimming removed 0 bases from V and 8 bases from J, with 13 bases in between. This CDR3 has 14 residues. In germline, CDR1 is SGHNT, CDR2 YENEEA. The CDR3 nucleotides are TGTGCCAGCAGCTTAGACCCTAAACCGGAGGGCTACACCTTC. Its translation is CASSLDPKPEGYTF.

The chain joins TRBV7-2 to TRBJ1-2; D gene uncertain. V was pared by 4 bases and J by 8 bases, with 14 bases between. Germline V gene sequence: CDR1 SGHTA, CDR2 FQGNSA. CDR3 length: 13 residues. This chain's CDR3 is CASSSPIAEGYTF. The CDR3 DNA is TGTGCCAGCAGCTCCCCCATAGCGGAAGGCTACACCTTC.

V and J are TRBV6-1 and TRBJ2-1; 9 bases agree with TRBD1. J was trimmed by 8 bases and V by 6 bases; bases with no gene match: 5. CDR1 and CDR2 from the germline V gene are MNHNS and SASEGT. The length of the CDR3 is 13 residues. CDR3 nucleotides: TGTGCCAGCAGGAAAACAGGGGGCCATGAGCAGTTCTTC. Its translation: CASRKTGGHEQFF.

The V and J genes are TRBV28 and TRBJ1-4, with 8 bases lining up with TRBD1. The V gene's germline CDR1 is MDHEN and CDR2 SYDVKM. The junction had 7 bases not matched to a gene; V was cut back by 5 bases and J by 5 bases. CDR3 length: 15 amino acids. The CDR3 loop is CASSGSQGENEKLFF. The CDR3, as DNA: TGTGCCAGCAGTGGCTCACAGGGGGAAAATGAAAAACTGTTTTTT.

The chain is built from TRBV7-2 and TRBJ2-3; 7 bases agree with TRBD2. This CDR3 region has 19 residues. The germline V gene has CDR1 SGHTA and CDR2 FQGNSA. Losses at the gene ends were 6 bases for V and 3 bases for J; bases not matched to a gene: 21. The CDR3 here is CASRSVGSGALGGTDTQYF. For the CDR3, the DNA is TGTGCCAGCAGATCGGTGGGGAGCGGGGCCCTCGGAGGGACAGATACGCAGTATTTT.

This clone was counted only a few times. CDR3 DNA sequence: TGCGCCAGCAGCTCTGAGGGAACTGAAGCTTTCTTT. It specifies CASSSEGTEAFF. The chain employs TRBV5-1 and TRBJ1-1; D gene uncertain. V dropped 3 bases and J dropped 5 bases, with 8 bases sitting between them. This CDR3 spans 12 amino acids. CDR1 SGHRS and CDR2 YFSETQ come from the germline V gene.

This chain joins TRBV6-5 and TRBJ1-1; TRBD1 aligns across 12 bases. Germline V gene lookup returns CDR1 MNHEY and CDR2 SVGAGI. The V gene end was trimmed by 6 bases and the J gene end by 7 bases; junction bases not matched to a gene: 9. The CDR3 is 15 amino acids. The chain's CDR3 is CASRSGTGGFNEAFF. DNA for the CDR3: TGTGCCAGCAGATCCGGGACAGGGGGCTTCAATGAAGCTTTCTTT.

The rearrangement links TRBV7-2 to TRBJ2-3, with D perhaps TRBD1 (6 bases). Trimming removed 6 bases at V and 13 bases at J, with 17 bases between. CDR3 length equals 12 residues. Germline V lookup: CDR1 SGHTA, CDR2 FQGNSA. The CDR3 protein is CASRDSAAREYF. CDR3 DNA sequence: TGTGCCAGCAGGGACAGCGCCGCCCGCGAGTATTTT.

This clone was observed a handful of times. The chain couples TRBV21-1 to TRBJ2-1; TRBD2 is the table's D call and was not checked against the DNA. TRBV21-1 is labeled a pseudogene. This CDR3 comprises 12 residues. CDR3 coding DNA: TGTGCCAGCCCAAGGACTCACAATGAGCAGTTCTTC. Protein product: CASPRTHNEQFF.